One and the same sample provided the 21 T cell receptor beta chains below, sequenced in a study of technical replicates of blood from a few donors. Data came from immunoSEQ multiplex PCR; TCRdb stores just in-frame clones and leaves some out. This sample has roughly 70,000 clones, with around 95% found just once. Sequencing used T cells isolated from PBMCs. The receptors here all came from a human donor in good health.

This clone has just one count. The chain links TRBV5-1 to TRBJ2-7; 9 bases are shared with TRBD2. This CDR3 is 15 amino acids long. V trimming: 5 bases; J trimming: 3 bases; junction bases outside the gene matches: 9. The germline V gene has CDR1 SGHRS and CDR2 YFSETQ. CDR3 in amino acids: CASSPVAGEGYEQYF. The DNA for the CDR3 is TGCGCCAGCAGTCCGGTAGCGGGAGAAGGCTACGAGCAGTACTTC.

J is TRBJ1-1 and V is TRBV5-6; 8 bases map to TRBD1. The CDR3 sequence is 15 residues long. V shed 4 bases, J shed 3 bases, and the junction held 8 bases outside the gene matches. Germline V gene data show CDR1 as SGHDT and CDR2 as YYEEEE. For the CDR3, the DNA is TGTGCCAGCAGCCCGGACAGGGAGGGGTACACTGAAGCTTTCTTT. Translating it yields CASSPDREGYTEAFF.

J is TRBJ2-7 and V is TRBV10-3, with TRBD1 matching 7 bases. Germline CDR1 reads ENHRY; CDR2 reads SYGVKD. Trimming at V came to 7 bases and at J to 5 bases, leaving 11 bases not matched to a gene. The CDR3 totals 14 residues. The CDR3 DNA follows: TGTGCCATCATCGCGACAGGGCAGGCAGACGAGCAGTACTTC. This translates into CAIIATGQADEQYF.

A single count supports this clone. At one of its ends the junction is not consistent with the germline gene, which may arise from a read error. Other DNA sequences in the same sample also yield this CDR3. The chain uses TRBV29-1 and TRBJ2-7; TRBD1 matches 9 bases. This CDR3 has 14 residues. Germline values: CDR1 SQVTM, CDR2 ANQGSEA. CDR3 residues: CSVEFEDRGHEQYF. The CDR3 region has the DNA TGCAGCGTTGAGTTTGAGGACAGGGGCCACGAACAGTACTTC.

The CDR3 spells CASSYSTGVEEQYF. Here the CDR3 DNA reads TGTGCCAGCAGTTACTCCACGGGAGTGGAAGAGCAGTACTTC. V and J are TRBV6-6 and TRBJ2-7; D might be TRBD2 (6 bases). Germline V gives CDR1 MNHNY, CDR2 SVGAGI (reference sequence). V dropped 0 bases and J dropped 7 bases, with 13 bases sitting between them. This CDR3 comprises 14 residues.

This clone was recorded only once. V and J are TRBV7-9 and TRBJ1-5; D not certain. Germline loops: CDR1 SEHNR, CDR2 FQNEAQ (reference sequence). CDR3 length: 15 amino acids. Trimming cost V 6 bases and J 3 bases, with 15 bases left between them. The CDR3 DNA reads as TGTGCCAGCAGGTCAACAGAACTTGTCAATCAGCCCCAGCATTTT. It yields the protein CASRSTELVNQPQHF.

The genes are TRBV7-9 and TRBJ2-7; 10 bases align to TRBD1. Germline trimming cut 1 base from V and 3 bases from J; bases unmatched to any gene: 3. Germline V gene data show CDR1 as SEHNR and CDR2 as FQNEAQ (reference sequence). The CDR3 extends over 15 amino acids. CDR3 in DNA: TGTGCCAGCAGCTTAGGGACAGGGGGAGGCTACGAGCAGTACTTC. It specifies CASSLGTGGGYEQYF.

The chain combines TRBV5-1 with TRBJ2-1, with TRBD2 matching 8 bases. CDR3 length: 15 amino acids. Germline lookup yields CDR1 SGHRS and CDR2 YFSETQ. Germline trimming cut 4 bases from V and 4 bases from J; bases unmatched to any gene: 7. This CDR3 is CASSTGGGTYNEQFF. The CDR3 nucleotides read TGCGCCAGCAGCACGGGGGGGGGAACGTACAATGAGCAGTTCTTC.

The chain has TRBV9 and TRBJ2-1, with unresolved D. Trimming took off 3 bases at V and 8 bases at J, with 12 bases between the two ends. Germline loops: CDR1 SGDLS, CDR2 YYNGEE. The CDR3 spans 13 residues. CDR3 nucleotides: TGTGCCAGCAGCGCGGGTCAAATGGATGAGCAGTTCTTC. This gives the protein CASSAGQMDEQFF.

CDR3 sequence (DNA): TGTGCCAGCAGCCTAAGACAGGGGAACTATGGCTACACCTTC. Its translation is CASSLRQGNYGYTF. The chain uses TRBV11-3 and TRBJ1-2, with 8 bases fitting TRBD1. Germline-derived CDR1 and CDR2 are SGHNT and YENEEA. CDR3 size: 14 residues. V shed 5 bases and J 2 bases; nucleotides not matched to a gene: 4.

The CDR3 nucleotides are TGTGCCAGCAGTTACTTGGCACAGGGATCCTACGAGCAGTACTTC. Residues: CASSYLAQGSYEQYF. The chain uses TRBV6-5 and TRBJ2-7, with TRBD1 as a possible D gene (6 bases). Trimming took 1 base from V and 1 from J, leaving 11 bases between them. This CDR3 is built from 15 residues. The germline V gene encodes CDR1 MNHEY and CDR2 SVGAGI.

The chain carries TRBV5-1 and TRBJ2-3; 11 nucleotides agree with TRBD2. The length of the CDR3 is 15 residues. The trim removed 4 bases at V and 4 bases at J, leaving 5 bases unmatched. Germline loops: CDR1 SGHRS, CDR2 YFSETQ. The CDR3, as DNA: TGCGCCAGCAGCGCACTAGCGGGAGACCCAGATACGCAGTATTTT. Amino acid sequence: CASSALAGDPDTQYF.

This chain joins TRBV19 and TRBJ2-3, with a tentative D call TRBD1 (5 bases). This CDR3 has 16 residues. Deletions cut 3 bases from V and 6 bases from J, with 19 bases between. Germline lookup yields CDR1 LNHDA and CDR2 SQIVND (reference sequence). Here the CDR3 DNA reads TGTGCCAGTAGTATGGGCAGGGCTTTAGTATTGGATACGCAGTATTTT. This sequence encodes CASSMGRALVLDTQYF.

The rearrangement uses TRBV27 and TRBJ1-2; weak D call: TRBD1 (5 bases). Germline V gene lookup returns CDR1 MNHEY and CDR2 SMNVEV (reference sequence). This CDR3 has 12 amino acids. V was cut by 2 bases and J by 10 bases, with 11 bases left in between. The DNA for the CDR3 is TGTGCCAGCAGTTTAACAGGCTCCGACTACACCTTC. Its protein is CASSLTGSDYTF.

This chain connects TRBV5-1 to TRBJ2-7; D possibly corresponds to TRBD2 (5 bases). The germline V gene has CDR1 SGHRS and CDR2 YFSETQ. V lost 0 bases and J 7 bases, leaving 14 bases between the germline ends. The CDR3 is 14 amino acids. In nucleotides, the CDR3 is TGCGCCAGCAGCTTGGGCCGGGGTAATGAGGAGCAGTACTTC. It encodes CASSLGRGNEEQYF. The full variable domain, with the rest looked up from reference TRBV5-1 and TRBJ2-7, is KAGVTQTPRYLIKTRGQQVTLSCSPISGHRSVSWYQQTPGQGLQFLFEYFSETQRNKGNFPGRFSGRQFSNSRSEMNVSTLELGDSALYLCASSLGRGNEEQYFGPGTRLTVT.

V usage is TRBV5-6 and J usage is TRBJ2-7, with D possibly being TRBD2 (6 bases). V dropped 3 bases and J dropped 4 bases, with 14 bases sitting between them. CDR1 SGHDT and CDR2 YYEEEE come from the germline V gene. This CDR3 region has 14 residues. This CDR3 is CASSSLLAEYEQYF. The CDR3 region has the DNA TGTGCCAGCAGCTCCCTCTTAGCGGAGTACGAGCAGTACTTC.

The sample holds a few counts of this clone. The V and J genes are TRBV28 and TRBJ1-1; D may be TRBD1 (5 bases). There are 13 residues in the CDR3. V was cut by 1 base and J by 10 bases, with 13 bases left in between. CDR1 and CDR2 (germline): MDHEN, SYDVKM. The CDR3 nucleotides read TGTGCCAGCAGTTTATCCAGGGTAAATATAGCTTTCTTT. Amino acid sequence: CASSLSRVNIAFF.

In DNA form, the CDR3 reads TGCGCCAGCAGAATGGGGGGGGGCGAAGAGACCCAGTACTTC. As protein: CASRMGGGEETQYF. V gene TRBV5-1 combines with J gene TRBJ2-5; TRBD2 is a possible D gene (7 bases). Germline CDR1 reads SGHRS; CDR2 reads YFSETQ. The CDR3 consists of 14 residues. The ends were cut back, 5 bases at V and 3 bases at J, with 14 bases in the middle.

The V call is TRBV7-9, the J call TRBJ2-6; no reliable D call. Germline CDR1 is SEHNR and CDR2 is FQNEAQ (reference sequence). Trimming took 5 bases from V and 0 from J, leaving 11 bases between them. This CDR3 has 16 amino acids. The CDR3 bases are TGTGCCAGCAGCCCAACCCGGAGCTCTGGGGCCAACGTCCTGACTTTC. Translated: CASSPTRSSGANVLTF.

V and J are TRBV5-1 and TRBJ1-1; maybe TRBD1 (6 bases). CDR1 SGHRS and CDR2 YFSETQ come from the germline V gene. V lost 2 bases, J lost 3 bases, and 14 bases lay in between. The length of the CDR3 is 15 residues. The CDR3 here is CASSFRDMKYTEAFF. The CDR3 coding sequence is TGCGCCAGCAGCTTCCGGGACATGAAATACACTGAAGCTTTCTTT.

The rearrangement joins TRBV9 to TRBJ1-2; 11 bases are a match to TRBD1. Germline CDR1 reads SGDLS; CDR2 reads YYNGEE. V lost 0 bases to trimming and J lost 4 bases; unmatched junction nucleotides: 5. CDR3 length: 16 residues. In nucleotides, the CDR3 is TGTGCCAGCAGCGTAGAGGGGGACAGGGGGGCCTATGGCTACACCTTC. Residues: CASSVEGDRGAYGYTF.